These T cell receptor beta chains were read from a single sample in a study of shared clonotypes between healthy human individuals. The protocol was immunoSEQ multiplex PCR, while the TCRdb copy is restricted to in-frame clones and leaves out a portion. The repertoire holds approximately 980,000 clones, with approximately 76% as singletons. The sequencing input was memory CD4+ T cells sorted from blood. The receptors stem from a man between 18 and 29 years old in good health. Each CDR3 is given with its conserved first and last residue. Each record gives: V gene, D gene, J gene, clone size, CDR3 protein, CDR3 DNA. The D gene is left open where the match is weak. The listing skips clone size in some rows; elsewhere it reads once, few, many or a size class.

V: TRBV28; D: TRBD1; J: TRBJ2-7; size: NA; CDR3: CASSLGQGSYEQYF; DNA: TGTGCCAGCAGTTTGGGACAGGGCTCCTACGAGCAGTACTTC
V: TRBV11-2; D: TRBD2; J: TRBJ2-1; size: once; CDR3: CASSQGLAGGQDEQFF; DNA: TGTGCCAGCAGCCAAGGACTAGCGGGGGGGCAGGATGAGCAGTTCTTC
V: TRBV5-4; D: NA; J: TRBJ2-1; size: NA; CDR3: CASSLVGGRLYNEQFF; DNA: TGTGCCAGCAGCTTGGTAGGGGGGAGACTATACAATGAGCAGTTCTTC
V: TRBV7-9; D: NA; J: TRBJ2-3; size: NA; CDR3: CASRSTRGDTQYF; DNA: TGTGCCAGCAGGTCCACGAGGGGGGATACGCAGTATTTT
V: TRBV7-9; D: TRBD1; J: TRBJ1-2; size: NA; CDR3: CASSLATLGQVGQLAF; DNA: TGTGCCAGCAGCTTAGCCACCCTGGGACAGGTGGGGCAGTTAGCCTTC
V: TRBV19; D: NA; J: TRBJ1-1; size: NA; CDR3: CASSIVDIHTEAFF; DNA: TGTGCCAGTAGTATAGTGGACATCCACACTGAAGCTTTCTTT
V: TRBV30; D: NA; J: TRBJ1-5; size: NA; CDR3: CAWSVPGDQPQHF; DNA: TGTGCCTGGAGTGTACCTGGGGATCAGCCCCAGCATTTT
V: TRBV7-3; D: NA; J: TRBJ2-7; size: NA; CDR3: CASSFRAGSEQYF; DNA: TGTGCCAGCAGCTTTAGGGCGGGGTCCGAGCAGTACTTC
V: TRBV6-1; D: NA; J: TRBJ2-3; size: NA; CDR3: CASSVRDTQYF; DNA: TGTGCCAGCAGTGTAAGAGATACGCAGTATTTT
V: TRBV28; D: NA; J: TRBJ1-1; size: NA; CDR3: CASSSNTEAFF; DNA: TGTGCCAGCAGTTCGAACACTGAAGCTTTCTTT